This entry concerns a single TCR beta chain. Version v3.0 of the immunoSEQ assay ran at survey level. Libraries were prepared by immunoSEQ multiplex PCR; TCRdb keeps only in-frame clonotypes and omits some of them. The repertoire includes under 20,000 clones, around three quarters of them detected once, and about 10% sits in the top ten. J was trimmed by 7 bases and V by 6 bases; bases with no gene match: 6. There are 14 residues in the CDR3. Germline assignment: CDR1 SNHLY and CDR2 FYNNEI. This sample is drawn from a study of long-term antiretroviral therapy in people with HIV. Material: unsorted PBMCs, obtained 0.2 years after starting antiretroviral therapy. This TCR was recovered from a woman aged 40 to 49 with HIV. The rearrangement uses TRBV2 and TRBJ1-6; TRBD1 matches 7 bases. The CDR3 loop is CASREGTANSPLHF. The CDR3 region has the DNA TGTGCCAGCAGAGAGGGGACAGCGAATTCACCCCTCCACTTT.